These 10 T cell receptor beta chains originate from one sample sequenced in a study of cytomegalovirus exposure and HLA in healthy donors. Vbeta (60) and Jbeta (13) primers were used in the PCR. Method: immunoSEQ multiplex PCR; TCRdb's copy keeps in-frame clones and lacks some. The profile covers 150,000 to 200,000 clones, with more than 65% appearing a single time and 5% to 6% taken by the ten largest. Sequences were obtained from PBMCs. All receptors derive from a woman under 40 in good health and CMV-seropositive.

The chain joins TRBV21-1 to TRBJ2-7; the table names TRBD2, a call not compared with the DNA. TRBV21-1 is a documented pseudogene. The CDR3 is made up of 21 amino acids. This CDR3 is CASRDTLSVNRVVGGLYEQYF. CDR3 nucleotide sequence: TGTGCCAGCAGAGATACCCTTTCGGTGAATCGGGTGGTGGGAGGCCTCTACGAGCAGTACTTC.

This CDR3 is CASSSGADFAEAFF. The CDR3 nucleotides are TGTGCCAGTAGTTCCGGAGCCGATTTCGCTGAAGCTTTCTTT. The rearrangement links TRBV19 to TRBJ1-1; no reliable D call. Germline CDR1 reads LNHDA; CDR2 reads SQIVND (reference sequence). The CDR3 consists of 14 residues. Trimming removed 5 bases at V and 6 bases at J, with 16 bases between.

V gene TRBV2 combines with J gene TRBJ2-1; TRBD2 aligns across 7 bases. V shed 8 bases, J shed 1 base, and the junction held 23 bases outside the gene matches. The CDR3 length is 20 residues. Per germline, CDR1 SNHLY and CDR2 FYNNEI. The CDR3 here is CASFWEGSHPGGSSYNEQFF. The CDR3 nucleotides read TGTGCCAGCTTCTGGGAAGGGTCCCACCCGGGGGGTTCGTCCTACAATGAGCAGTTCTTC.

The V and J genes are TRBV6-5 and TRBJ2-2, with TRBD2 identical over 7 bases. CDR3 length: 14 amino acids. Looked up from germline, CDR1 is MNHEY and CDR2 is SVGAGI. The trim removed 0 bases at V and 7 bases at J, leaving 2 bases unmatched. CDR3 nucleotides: TGTGCCAGCAGTTACTCGGGAGGGAACGGGGAGCTGTTTTTT. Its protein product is CASSYSGGNGELFF.

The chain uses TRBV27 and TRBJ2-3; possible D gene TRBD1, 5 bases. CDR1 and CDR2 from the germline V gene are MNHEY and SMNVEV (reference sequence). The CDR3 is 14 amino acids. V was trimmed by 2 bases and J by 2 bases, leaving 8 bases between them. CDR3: CASSLGAVTDTQYF. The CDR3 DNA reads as TGTGCCAGCAGTTTAGGGGCAGTCACAGATACGCAGTATTTT.

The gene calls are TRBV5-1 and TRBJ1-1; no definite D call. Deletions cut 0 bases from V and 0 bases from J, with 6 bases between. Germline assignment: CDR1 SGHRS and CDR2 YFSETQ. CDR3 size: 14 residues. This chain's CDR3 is CASSLEALNTEAFF. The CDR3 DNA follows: TGCGCCAGCAGCTTGGAAGCACTGAACACTGAAGCTTTCTTT.

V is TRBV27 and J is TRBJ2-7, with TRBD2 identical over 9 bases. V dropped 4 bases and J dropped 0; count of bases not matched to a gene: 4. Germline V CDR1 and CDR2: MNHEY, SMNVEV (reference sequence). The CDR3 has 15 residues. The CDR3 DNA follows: TGTGCCAGCAGTTGGACTAGCGCCAGCTCCTACGAGCAGTACTTC. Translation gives CASSWTSASSYEQYF.

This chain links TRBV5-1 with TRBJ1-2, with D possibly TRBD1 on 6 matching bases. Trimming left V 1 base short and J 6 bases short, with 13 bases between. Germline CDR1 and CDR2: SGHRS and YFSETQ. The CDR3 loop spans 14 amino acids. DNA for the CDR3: TGCGCCAGCAGCTTGTCCCGAGCAGGGGATGGCTACACCTTC. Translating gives CASSLSRAGDGYTF.

CDR3 in amino acids: CASRPDRGHQPQHF. In DNA form, the CDR3 reads TGTGCCAGTAGACCCGACAGGGGGCATCAGCCCCAGCATTTT. The rearrangement links TRBV19 to TRBJ1-5, with TRBD1 matching over 10 bases. The length of the CDR3 is 14 residues. Germline V CDR1 and CDR2: LNHDA, SQIVND (reference sequence). The V and J ends lost 6 bases and 5 bases, in that order; junction bases with no gene match: 4. Supplemented by reference TRBV19 and TRBJ1-5, the full variable domain reads DGGITQSPKYLFRKEGQNVTLSCEQNLNHDAMYWYRQDPGQGLRLIYYSQIVNDFQKGDIAEGYSVSREKKESFPLTVTSAQKNPTAFYLCASRPDRGHQPQHFGDGTRLSIL.

CDR3 DNA sequence: TGTGCCAGCAGCTTAGTTGGGGTAGCGGGCGCCTACGAGCAGTACTTC. Encoded protein: CASSLVGVAGAYEQYF. The V call is TRBV7-2, the J call TRBJ2-7; 7 bases fit TRBD2. V trimming: 1 base; J trimming: 2 bases; junction bases outside the gene matches: 8. The germline CDR1 and CDR2 sequences are SGHTA and FQGNSA. The CDR3 loop spans 16 amino acids.